Listed here are 28 T cell receptor beta chains from one sample, sequenced in a study of CD8 T cells in ankylosing spondylitis (dated by TCRdb to 2016 to 2017). Libraries were built with 5' RACE. The instrument was an Illumina HiSeq 2500. TCRdb's own reprocessing of the public reads used fastp at Q25 and MiXCR and kept productive beta chains. Every CDR3 protein is listed once, alongside the most common genes and DNA of its rows. The sample table holds under 250,000 distinct CDR3 sequences, of which about 11% were seen once. The top ten clones comprise about 3% of the sample. The sample comprised blood, either unsorted or a sorted T cell fraction (not recorded which). These receptor sequences come from a male donor with ankylosing spondylitis or in good health (not recorded which).

In this sample, this clonotype turned up a few times. The chain uses TRBV5-1 and TRBJ2-7; the D is unclear. V was clipped by 3 bases and J by 5 bases, with 9 bases between them. The CDR3 length is 12 residues. Germline V CDR1 and CDR2: SGHRS, YFSETQ. The CDR3, as DNA: TGCGCCAGCAGCTATGAACGGCACGAGCAGTACTTC. Translation: CASSYERHEQYF.

This clonotype appeared many times. This sequence joins TRBV29-1 and TRBJ1-1; D might be TRBD1 (5 bases). Germline V gives CDR1 SQVTM, CDR2 ANQGSEA. The CDR3 length is 13 residues. The V gene lost 6 bases and the J gene lost 1 base, with 12 bases spanning the gap. CDR3 protein: CSVGGRPNTEAFF. In DNA, the CDR3 is TGCAGCGTGGGGGGGAGGCCGAACACTGAAGCTTTCTTT.

There are a few counts of this clonotype. The rearrangement links TRBV3-1 to TRBJ1-2; D is perhaps TRBD1 (6 bases). V was clipped by 7 bases and J by 3 bases, with 15 bases between them. Germline V CDR1 and CDR2: LGHDT, YNNKEL (reference sequence). The CDR3 has 14 residues. This CDR3 reads CASNLKGVDYGYTF. CDR3 in DNA: TGTGCCAGCAACCTCAAGGGGGTAGACTATGGCTACACCTTC. Combining the CDR3 with reference TRBV3-1 and TRBJ1-2 gives the whole variable domain DTAVSQTPKYLVTQMGNDKSIKCEQNLGHDTMYWYKQDSKKFLKIMFSYNNKELIINETVPNRFSPKSPDKAHLNLHINSLELGDSAVYFCASNLKGVDYGYTFGSGTRLTVV.

This chain connects TRBV25-1 to TRBJ2-1; a possible D gene is TRBD2 (6 bases). The germline V and J ends were trimmed by 3 bases and 10 bases, with 13 bases remaining between them. The germline gives CDR1 MGHDK, CDR2 SYGVNS. This CDR3 is 13 amino acids long. CDR3 in DNA: TGTGCCAGCAGTGAGGGGGGTTCGGGCGAGCAGTTCTTC. This translates into CASSEGGSGEQFF.

This clonotype has at least ten counts. The CDR3 DNA reads as TGCAGCGCGGGGGGGCAAACCGGGGAGCTGTTTTTT. Residues: CSAGGQTGELFF. The chain joins TRBV29-1 to TRBJ2-2; 8 bases agree with TRBD2. J gave up 5 bases and V 7 bases, and 3 bases lay outside the gene matches. The CDR3 runs 12 residues. Germline CDR1 SQVTM, CDR2 ANQGSEA.

Of note for this clonotype: One end of the junction varies from germline; a read error may be responsible. V is TRBV12-3 or TRBV12-4 and J is TRBJ2-7, with TRBD2 as a possible D gene (5 bases). The CDR3 sequence is 12 residues long. This CDR3 reads CASSLGDYAQYF. CDR3 DNA sequence: TGTGCCAGCAGTTTAGGCGACTACGCGCAGTACTTC.

This chain joins TRBV7-9 and TRBJ2-7, with 8 bases fitting TRBD2. This CDR3 has 14 amino acids. Germline CDR1 and CDR2: SEHNR and FQNEAQ (reference sequence). Unmatched junction bases numbered 8, after V lost 4 bases and J lost 6 bases. The CDR3 DNA sequence: TGTGCCAGCAGCTCGGGGACTAGTCCCGCCGAGCAGTACTTC. It codes for CASSSGTSPAEQYF.

This clonotype was seen a handful of times. The rearrangement joins TRBV7-7 to TRBJ2-1; D possibly uses TRBD1 or TRBD2 (6 bases each). The CDR3 has 15 amino acids. In germline, CDR1 is SSHAT, CDR2 FNYEAQ (reference sequence). The ends were cut back, 5 bases at V and 7 bases at J, with 18 bases in the middle. CDR3 in amino acids: CASSPIGGQGNEQFF. CDR3 coding DNA: TGTGCCAGCAGCCCGATCGGGGGTCAGGGGAATGAGCAGTTCTTC.

The CDR3 DNA reads as TGCAGTGCTAGAGTAGTCGGGACAGACTACGAGCAGTACTTC. This translates into CSARVVGTDYEQYF. The gene calls are TRBV20-1 and TRBJ2-7, with 7 bases fitting TRBD1. This CDR3 region has 14 residues. Germline loops: CDR1 DFQATT, CDR2 SNEGSKA (reference sequence). Trimming at V came to 1 base and at J to 3 bases, leaving 6 bases not matched to a gene.

The table lists this clonotype with many counts. This chain uses TRBV3-1 with TRBJ1-1; D uncertain. Germline V lookup: CDR1 LGHDT, CDR2 YNNKEL (reference sequence). The CDR3 runs 12 residues. V was trimmed by 4 bases and J by 7 bases, leaving 10 bases between them. CDR3 DNA: TGTGCCAGCAGCCTAGGGCAGATTGAAGCTTTCTTT. Its protein is CASSLGQIEAFF.

This clonotype showed up many times. V gene TRBV6-5 combines with J gene TRBJ1-2; D unresolved. Per the germline V gene, CDR1 is MNHEY and CDR2 is SVGAGI. V was pared by 1 base and J by 6 bases, with 12 bases between. This CDR3 comprises 14 residues. DNA of the CDR3: TGTGCCAGCAGTTACTGGCCTGGGGAGGATGGCTACACCTTC. It encodes CASSYWPGEDGYTF.

This clonotype has a count of ten or more. The chain links TRBV4-1 to TRBJ2-5; TRBD1 might be the D (5 bases). Germline loops: CDR1 MGHRA, CDR2 YSYEKL. This CDR3 contains 15 residues. V lost 4 bases, J lost 1 base, and 13 bases lay in between. CDR3 in DNA: TGCGCCAGCAGCCCCCGGTCCCAGGGCCAAGAGACCCAGTACTTC. Protein product: CASSPRSQGQETQYF.

This clonotype was detected ten times or more. The chain is built from TRBV4-1 and TRBJ1-1; the match to TRBD1 covers 7 bases. V was clipped by 0 bases and J by 5 bases; unmatched bases: 18. CDR3 size: 19 residues. Germline lookup yields CDR1 MGHRA and CDR2 YSYEKL. In DNA form, the CDR3 reads TGCGCCAGCAGCCAAGATCGCGGAAAGACAGGGATGGTCAGGACTGAAGCTTTCTTT. Protein: CASSQDRGKTGMVRTEAFF.

This CDR3 reads CASSLRRGPRDTQYF. CDR3 DNA: TGTGCCAGCAGCTTAAGGCGGGGCCCTAGAGATACGCAGTATTTT. This chain joins TRBV7-2 and TRBJ2-3, with TRBD2 as a possible D gene (6 bases). CDR1 is SGHTA, CDR2 FQGNSA, per germline. Trimming took off 2 bases at V and 5 bases at J, with 14 bases between the two ends. The length of the CDR3 is 15 residues. Drawing the rest from reference TRBV7-2 and TRBJ2-3, the complete variable domain is GAGVSQSPSNKVTEKGKDVELRCDPISGHTALYWYRQSLGQGLEFLIYFQGNSAPDKSGLPSDRFSAERTGGSVSTLTIQRTQQEDSAVYLCASSLRRGPRDTQYFGPGTRLTVL.

This clonotype has ten or more counts. The chain has TRBV30 and TRBJ2-7; D gene unclear. Germline V gives CDR1 GTSNPN, CDR2 SVGIG (reference sequence). V was trimmed by 1 base and J by 3 bases, leaving 7 bases between them. The CDR3 spans 12 residues. The CDR3: CAWSASIYEQYF. In nucleotides, the CDR3 is TGTGCCTGGAGTGCTAGTATCTACGAGCAGTACTTC.

This clonotype came up many times. J is TRBJ2-3 and V is TRBV29-1; maybe TRBD2 (6 bases). The V end lost 4 bases, the J end lost 4 bases, and 18 bases lay between the germline ends. The germline V gene has CDR1 SQVTM and CDR2 ANQGSEA. This CDR3 region has 15 residues. Written as DNA, the CDR3 is TGCAGCGTTGCACCGGGACTGGGGTTCGCAGATACGCAGTATTTT. Its protein product is CSVAPGLGFADTQYF.

This clonotype was counted at least ten times. V gene TRBV4-1 combines with J gene TRBJ1-2; no reliable D call. The CDR3 is made up of 15 amino acids. The germline V gene encodes CDR1 MGHRA and CDR2 YSYEKL. V was cut by 1 base and J by 6 bases, with 15 bases left in between. CDR3 sequence reads: CASSQGEGPLDGYTF. The CDR3 DNA reads TGCGCCAGCAGCCAAGGGGAAGGTCCGCTGGATGGCTACACCTTC.

This clonotype was observed many times. The chain is built from TRBV5-6 and TRBJ1-6; the match to TRBD1 covers 9 bases. CDR3 size: 17 residues. The germline V gene has CDR1 SGHDT and CDR2 YYEEEE. V trimming: 4 bases; J trimming: 10 bases; junction bases outside the gene matches: 15. The CDR3 DNA is TGTGCCAGCAGCAATTACAGGGGGCGCGGGGAGAACTCACCCCTCCACTTT. Its protein is CASSNYRGRGENSPLHF.

This clonotype has at least ten counts. This chain connects TRBV20-1 to TRBJ1-3, with a possible D match to TRBD1 (5 bases). CDR3 size: 14 residues. V lost 5 bases, J lost 2 bases, and 13 bases lay in between. Germline lookup yields CDR1 DFQATT and CDR2 SNEGSKA (reference sequence). The CDR3 DNA reads as TGCAGTGCTGCATCAAGGGGCCCTGGAAACACCATATATTTT. As protein: CSAASRGPGNTIYF.

There are many counts of this clonotype. For the CDR3, the DNA is TGCAGTGCTAGAGATGGGACTAGCTACAATGAGCAGTTCTTC. As protein: CSARDGTSYNEQFF. The chain is built from TRBV20-1 and TRBJ2-1; 8 nucleotides agree with TRBD2. Trimming at V came to 0 bases and at J to 3 bases, leaving 1 base not matched to a gene. This CDR3 spans 14 amino acids. Germline V gives CDR1 DFQATT, CDR2 SNEGSKA (reference sequence).

V usage is TRBV6-1 and J usage is TRBJ1-2; 8 nucleotides align to TRBD1. There are 14 residues in the CDR3. The junction had 4 bases not matched to a gene; V was cut back by 5 bases and J by 2 bases. Germline V gives CDR1 MNHNS, CDR2 SASEGT. The CDR3 sequence is CASSRTGRNYGYTF. CDR3 sequence (DNA): TGTGCCAGCAGTCGGACAGGGCGGAACTATGGCTACACCTTC.

The V and J genes are TRBV6-1 and TRBJ1-5; a possible D gene is TRBD1 (5 bases). Germline V gene sequence: CDR1 MNHNS, CDR2 SASEGT. This CDR3 is built from 16 residues. V lost 6 bases, J lost 2 bases, and 17 bases lay in between. The CDR3 nucleotides read TGTGCCAGCAGAGGGGCGGGGGGGGAGGGCAATCAGCCCCAGCATTTT. As protein: CASRGAGGEGNQPQHF.

The chain's CDR3 is CASSLTGAPILLGYTF. CDR3 sequence (DNA): TGTGCCAGCAGCTTAACGGGGGCGCCTATACTTCTTGGCTACACCTTC. This rearrangement joins TRBV7-9 to TRBJ1-2, with D perhaps matching TRBD1 (6 bases). V was cut by 2 bases and J by 7 bases, with 20 bases left in between. Germline CDR1 is SEHNR and CDR2 is FQNEAQ (reference sequence). The CDR3 extends over 16 amino acids. The full variable domain, its missing parts supplied by reference TRBV7-9 and TRBJ1-2, is DTGVSQNPRHKITKRGQNVTFRCDPISEHNRLYWYRQTLGQGPEFLTYFQNEAQLEKSRLLSDRFSAERPKGSFSTLEIQRTEQGDSAMYLCASSLTGAPILLGYTFGSGTRLTVV.

This clonotype has at least ten counts. The chain recombines TRBV20-1 with TRBJ2-2; possible D gene TRBD2, 5 bases. The CDR3 totals 12 residues. Trimming took 6 bases from V and 4 from J, leaving 9 bases between them. Germline CDR1 is DFQATT and CDR2 is SNEGSKA (reference sequence). CDR3 protein: CSAQAVTGELFF. The CDR3 DNA reads as TGCAGTGCGCAAGCGGTCACCGGGGAGCTGTTTTTT.

In its sample, this clonotype was seen many times. V gene TRBV7-2 combines with J gene TRBJ1-1, with TRBD1 as a possible D gene (5 bases). Germline CDR1 SGHTA, CDR2 FQGNSA. This CDR3 comprises 17 residues. Deletions cut 5 bases from V and 1 base from J, with 20 bases between. Here the CDR3 reads CASSPAGSGLRNTEAFF. DNA of the CDR3: TGTGCCAGCAGCCCAGCGGGGTCAGGGCTGAGGAACACTGAAGCTTTCTTT.

This clonotype turned up a few times. V gene TRBV29-1 combines with J gene TRBJ1-4; 8 nucleotides match TRBD1. Germline V gene data show CDR1 as SQVTM and CDR2 as ANQGSEA. The CDR3 sequence is 12 residues long. J gave up 6 bases and V 6 bases, and 3 bases lay outside the gene matches. CDR3: CSVTGEDEKLFF. The DNA for the CDR3 is TGCAGCGTGACAGGGGAGGATGAAAAACTGTTTTTT.

A note on this clonotype: Being one base from a much bigger clone, this may be a read error. The chain combines TRBV18 with TRBJ1-5, with TRBD1 as a possible D gene (5 bases). The CDR3 has 16 amino acids. V gave up 6 bases and J gave up 3 bases, with 18 bases separating them. Germline V gene lookup returns CDR1 KGHSH and CDR2 LQKENI. CDR3 residues: CASSTQAQGTNQPQHF. CDR3 DNA sequence: TGTGCCAGCTCGACCCAGGCGCAGGGTACCAATCAGCCCCAGCATTTT.

Many counts were recorded for this clonotype. The rearrangement links TRBV2 to TRBJ2-3; D gene ambiguous. Trimming removed 3 bases at V and 3 bases at J, with 7 bases between. Germline assignment: CDR1 SNHLY and CDR2 FYNNEI. The CDR3 has 13 amino acids. The CDR3 coding sequence is TGTGCCAGCAGTGAGGAGCGAACAGATACGCAGTATTTT. Translated, it gives CASSEERTDTQYF.